This T cell receptor (beta chain) was captured by sequencing in a study of blood T cell repertoires in COVID-19. The ends were cut back, 1 base at V and 6 bases at J, with 8 bases in the middle. CDR1 is SEHNR, CDR2 FQNEAQ, per germline (reference sequence). This CDR3 comprises 13 residues. Using immunoSEQ multiplex PCR, the repertoire was profiled, and TCRdb retains in-frame clones only, with some absent. Among approximately 58,000 clones listed, roughly 84% were seen once. This chain uses TRBV7-9 with TRBJ2-3; tentative D call: TRBD2 (5 bases). This clonotype originated in a woman in her fifties or sixties with acute or convalescent COVID-19. Specimen: peripheral blood. The CDR3 loop reads CASSLGGSDTQYF. The CDR3 bases are TGTGCCAGCAGCTTAGGAGGGAGCGATACGCAGTATTTT.